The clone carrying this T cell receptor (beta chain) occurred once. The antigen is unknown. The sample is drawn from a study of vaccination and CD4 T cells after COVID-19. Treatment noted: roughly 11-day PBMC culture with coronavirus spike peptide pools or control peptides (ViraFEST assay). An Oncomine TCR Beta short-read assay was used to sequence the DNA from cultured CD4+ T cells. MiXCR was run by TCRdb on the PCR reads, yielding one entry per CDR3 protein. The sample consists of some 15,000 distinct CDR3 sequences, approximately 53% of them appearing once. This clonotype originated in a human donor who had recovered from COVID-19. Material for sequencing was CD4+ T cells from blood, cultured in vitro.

Written as DNA, the CDR3 is TGCGCCAGCAGTCTCCGCCCAGAAACTGTTTACTTC. It is translated as CASSLRPETVYF. The V gene is TRBV23-1, the J gene TRBJ2-7; D remains ambiguous. TRBV23-1 is annotated as an ORF whose role is uncertain. The germline V and J ends were trimmed by 4 bases and 13 bases, with 17 bases remaining between them. The CDR3 contains 12 residues.